The source of this TCR beta chain is a study of cytotoxic CD8 clonotypes in ibrutinib-treated CLL. Study-wide background: Partial responses totalled roughly 24 and complete responses 2; after median roughly 71 months, about 14 remained remitted and approximately twelve progressed.

Overall study results and limits: Clonality increased at ibrutinib response, then returned toward baseline at progression. Contraction or stability on treatment was seen for public clonotypes, which were uncommon.

Targeted sequencing depth ranged from 1 in 200,000 to 1 in 1 million T cells. Generated by immunoSEQ multiplex PCR, the TCRdb table keeps only in-frame clones and is missing some. The table shows fewer than 400,000 clones, with about 61% occurring only once. In the case of this clone: Its specificity is not known.

Sequenced material: PBMCs, taken after 36 months of ibrutinib treatment. This clonotype was obtained from a human donor with chronic lymphocytic leukemia.

Here the CDR3 DNA reads TGCAGCGTTGGGTTCGGCGAGACCCAGTACTTC. The encoded protein is CSVGFGETQYF. This chain joins TRBV29-1 and TRBJ2-5; D unclear. In germline, CDR1 is SQVTM, CDR2 ANQGSEA. V was shortened by 4 bases and J by 5 bases, with 8 bases between the two germline ends. This CDR3 has 11 residues.